The following is a TCR beta chain sequence with its context. The data belong to a study of blood T cell repertoires in COVID-19. Study summary: Specimens from acute and convalescent COVID-19 originated in the United States, Italy and Spain. PBMCs, B-cell-depleted T cells, or T cells were the source of the cDNA or gDNA that made up the material.

The repertoire was sequenced with immunoSEQ multiplex PCR; TCRdb's copy has only in-frame clones and lacks some. The sample lists about 240,000 clones, approximately 85% occurring once. Germline trimming cut 6 bases from V and 4 bases from J; bases unmatched to any gene: 6. The CDR3 covers 15 residues. Germline V gene data show CDR1 as MDHEN and CDR2 as SYDVKM. The source is an older woman with acute or convalescent COVID-19. Input material: peripheral blood. This sequence joins TRBV28 and TRBJ1-6; TRBD1 agrees at 7 bases. CDR3 DNA: TGTGCCAGCAGCTCCGGGACAGAATATAATTCACCCCTCCACTTT. Amino acids: CASSSGTEYNSPLHF.